Given below is one T cell receptor beta chain in context. The data were produced by immunoSEQ multiplex PCR, yet TCRdb's version contains in-frame clones alone and is incomplete. The sample has about 97,000 clones, 90% seen once. CDR3 length equals 14 residues. From germline, CDR1 is MDHEN and CDR2 SYDVKM. V gave up 7 bases and J gave up 0 bases, with 12 bases separating them. The record originates from a study of T cell changes during pregnancy in multiple sclerosis. V is TRBV28 and J is TRBJ1-2; a possible D gene is TRBD1 (6 bases). The TCR was taken from a female donor in good health, enrolled as a control in a pregnancy study. The source material was peripheral blood, sampled in the second trimester of pregnancy. The CDR3, as DNA: TGTGCCAGCATCTTAGGGGGGGCTAACTATGGCTACACCTTC. This translates into CASILGGANYGYTF.